Following are 18 T cell receptor beta chains from one sample sequenced in a study of T-cell reconstitution after alpha-beta-depleted transplantation in children. Unique molecular identifiers were incorporated when the TCRbeta library was constructed. TCRdb analysed the PCR reads with MiXCR anew, one entry per CDR3 protein. The table lists 220,000 or so distinct CDR3 sequences, approximately 8.9% of them singletons, with about 6.4% in the top ten. The specimen was PBMCs, mostly from graft donor cells, collected 180 days after TCRalphabeta/CD19-depleted stem cell transplant. These receptors were collected from a male patient younger than 18 who had a stem cell transplant for acute lymphoblastic leukemia, so the T cells may come from the graft donor.

The rearrangement joins TRBV28 to TRBJ2-1; 12 positions match TRBD2. Unmatched junction bases numbered 5, after V lost 3 bases and J lost 2 bases. Germline V gives CDR1 MDHEN, CDR2 SYDVKM. This CDR3 comprises 17 residues. This chain's CDR3 is CASSFSRTSGTYNEQFF. CDR3 in DNA: TGTGCCAGCAGTTTCTCTAGGACTAGCGGGACCTACAATGAGCAGTTCTTC. Drawing the rest from reference TRBV28 and TRBJ2-1, the complete variable domain is DVKVTQSSRYLVKRTGEKVFLECVQDMDHENMFWYRQDPGLGLRLIYFSYDVKMKEKGDIPEGYSVSREKKERFSLILESASTNQTSMYLCASSFSRTSGTYNEQFFGPGTRLTVL.

This clonotype was recorded many times. This sequence joins TRBV24-1 and TRBJ1-5; TRBD1 matches 9 bases. The CDR3 is 14 residues long. Germline trimming cut 8 bases from V and 4 bases from J; bases unmatched to any gene: 5. Germline loops: CDR1 KGHDR, CDR2 SFDVKD. CDR3 protein: CATKGQGENQPQHF. The CDR3 region has the DNA TGTGCCACCAAGGGACAGGGCGAGAATCAGCCCCAGCATTTT.

Many counts were recorded for this clonotype. The rearrangement joins TRBV6-5 to TRBJ1-2; weak D call: TRBD1 (5 bases). CDR3 size: 12 residues. Looked up from germline, CDR1 is MNHEY and CDR2 is SVGAGI. The V and J ends lost 3 bases and 4 bases respectively, with 6 bases between them. CDR3 nucleotides: TGTGCCAGCAGTTATAGGGGCTATGGCTACACCTTC. Amino acids: CASSYRGYGYTF.

This clonotype was observed many times. V and J are TRBV28 and TRBJ2-5; D is ambiguous. The CDR3 consists of 11 residues. The V end was cut by 4 bases, the J end by 7 bases, with 7 bases between. Germline V lookup: CDR1 MDHEN, CDR2 SYDVKM. The CDR3 nucleotides read TGTGCCAGCAGTTCCCGATCGACCCAGTACTTC. Residues: CASSSRSTQYF. Full variable domain (remainder filled in from reference TRBV28 and TRBJ2-5): DVKVTQSSRYLVKRTGEKVFLECVQDMDHENMFWYRQDPGLGLRLIYFSYDVKMKEKGDIPEGYSVSREKKERFSLILESASTNQTSMYLCASSSRSTQYFGPGTRLLVL.

At least ten counts were recorded for this clonotype. The CDR3 nucleotides read TGTGCCAGCAGTTCTGGACAGGGGGCAAACGAGCAGTACTTC. Protein sequence: CASSSGQGANEQYF. The chain couples TRBV5-8 to TRBJ2-7, with 11 positions matching TRBD1. J was trimmed by 5 bases and V by 5 bases; bases with no gene match: 6. The CDR3 extends over 14 amino acids. Germline V gene sequence: CDR1 SGHTS, CDR2 YDEGEE. Drawing the rest from reference TRBV5-8 and TRBJ2-7, the complete variable domain is EAGVTQSPTHLIKTRGQQATLRCSPISGHTSVYWYQQALGLGLQFLLWYDEGEERNRGNFPPRFSGRQFPNYSSELNVNALELEDSALYLCASSSGQGANEQYFGPGTRLTVT.

Many counts were recorded for this clonotype. The chain carries TRBV12-3 or TRBV12-4 and TRBJ1-1, with a tentative D call TRBD1 (6 bases). The CDR3 loop spans 16 amino acids. V dropped 5 bases and J dropped 0 bases, with 16 bases sitting between them. In DNA, the CDR3 is TGTGCCAGCAGTCACAGGGAGGGAGGAATGAACACTGAAGCTTTCTTT. Its translation is CASSHREGGMNTEAFF.

The rearrangement links TRBV29-1 to TRBJ1-2; 10 bases fit TRBD1. Germline V gene data show CDR1 as SQVTM and CDR2 as ANQGSEA. The CDR3 has 12 amino acids. V shed 4 bases, J shed 5 bases, and the junction held 1 base outside the gene matches. CDR3 sequence: CSVAGQGYGYTF. The CDR3 DNA sequence: TGCAGCGTTGCGGGACAGGGGTATGGCTACACCTTC.

In its sample, this clonotype was seen many times. The V call is TRBV5-1, the J call TRBJ1-1; D not certain. CDR1 and CDR2 (germline): SGHRS, YFSETQ. V was pared by 4 bases and J by 2 bases, with 9 bases between. There are 13 residues in the CDR3. The DNA of the CDR3 is TGCGCCAGCAGCGTAGCGGGAAACACTGAAGCTTTCTTT. As protein: CASSVAGNTEAFF.

This clonotype was found many times. V gene TRBV15 combines with J gene TRBJ2-2; maybe TRBD1 (5 bases). The CDR3 has 15 residues. CDR1 is LNHNV, CDR2 YYDKDF, per germline (reference sequence). V shed 0 bases and J shed 3 bases, with 8 bases lying between them. As DNA, the CDR3 is TGTGCCACCAGCAGAGATGGGGCTTACACCGGGGAGCTGTTTTTT. It is translated as CATSRDGAYTGELFF.

V usage is TRBV2 and J usage is TRBJ2-1; a weak D match, TRBD2 (5 bases). Germline assignment: CDR1 SNHLY and CDR2 FYNNEI. The CDR3 sequence is 17 residues long. Trimming shortened V by 6 bases and J by 4 bases, and 22 bases separated the two germline ends. The CDR3 here is CASRFNSGLFKYNEQFF. CDR3 in DNA: TGTGCCAGCAGGTTCAACTCTGGACTGTTCAAATACAATGAGCAGTTCTTC. The variable domain in full, completed from reference TRBV2 and TRBJ2-1, reads EPEVTQTPSHQVTQMGQEVILRCVPISNHLYFYWYRQILGQKVEFLVSFYNNEISEKSEIFDDQFSVERPDGSNFTLKIRSTKLEDSAMYFCASRFNSGLFKYNEQFFGPGTRLTVL.

This clonotype has ten or more counts. This chain uses TRBV5-1 with TRBJ2-1; 8 bases agree with TRBD2. After removal of 3 bases from V and 5 bases from J, the junction contained 4 bases not matched to a gene. CDR3 length: 14 residues. Per germline, CDR1 SGHRS and CDR2 YFSETQ. The CDR3 region has the DNA TGCGCCAGCAGCTCCCGGGGGGGGCACAATGAGCAGTTCTTC. Translating it yields CASSSRGGHNEQFF.

This clonotype was seen many times. V is TRBV7-9 and J is TRBJ1-3; D gene uncertain. CDR1 and CDR2 from the germline V gene are SEHNR and FQNEAQ (reference sequence). V gave up 5 bases and J gave up 0 bases, with 11 bases separating them. The CDR3 has 15 amino acids. The CDR3 DNA reads TGTGCCAGCAGCCCTGGGCGGTTCTCTGGAAACACCATATATTTT. It encodes CASSPGRFSGNTIYF. Complete variable domain (other parts from reference TRBV7-9 and TRBJ1-3): DTGVSQNPRHKITKRGQNVTFRCDPISEHNRLYWYRQTLGQGPEFLTYFQNEAQLEKSRLLSDRFSAERPKGSFSTLEIQRTEQGDSAMYLCASSPGRFSGNTIYFGEGSWLTVV.

This clonotype was counted at least ten times. The V gene is TRBV9, the J gene TRBJ2-2, with D maybe TRBD2 (7 bases). The germline CDR1 and CDR2 sequences are SGDLS and YYNGEE. V was clipped by 6 bases and J by 6 bases, with 12 bases between them. This CDR3 contains 13 residues. In DNA, the CDR3 is TGTGCCAGCAAGGGGGGGCCGTCCGGGGAGCTGTTTTTT. It specifies CASKGGPSGELFF. Looking up the rest from reference TRBV9 and TRBJ2-2 gives the full variable domain: DSGVTQTPKHLITATGQRVTLRCSPRSGDLSVYWYQQSLDQGLQFLIQYYNGEERAKGNILERFSAQQFPDLHSELNLSSLELGDSALYFCASKGGPSGELFFGEGSRLTVL.

The table lists this clonotype with many counts. The chain has TRBV6-5 and TRBJ2-3; no definite D call. The ends were cut back, 1 base at V and 2 bases at J, with 13 bases in the middle. The CDR3 contains 16 residues. Germline CDR1 and CDR2: MNHEY and SVGAGI. The CDR3 coding sequence is TGTGCCAGCAGTTACTTACAAGTCCCCACCACAGATACGCAGTATTTT. Residues: CASSYLQVPTTDTQYF.

J is TRBJ2-1 and V is TRBV7-6, with D possibly TRBD2 on 5 matching bases. Germline values: CDR1 SGHVS, CDR2 FNYEAQ. V lost 0 bases and J 2 bases, leaving 8 bases between the germline ends. This CDR3 spans 15 amino acids. As DNA, the CDR3 is TGTGCCAGCAGCTTAGCGGGAGACCCCTACAATGAGCAGTTCTTC. It translates to CASSLAGDPYNEQFF.

This chain links TRBV4-1 with TRBJ1-1; no firm D call. Trimming left V 1 base short and J 5 bases short, with 8 bases between. Germline CDR1 is MGHRA and CDR2 is YSYEKL. The CDR3 has 13 amino acids. CDR3 nucleotides: TGCGCCAGCAGCCAAGTCGGGGTAACTGAAGCTTTCTTT. Amino acid sequence: CASSQVGVTEAFF.

This clonotype has ten or more counts. The rearrangement uses TRBV18 and TRBJ2-3, with D unclear. The length of the CDR3 is 15 residues. Trimming stripped 3 bases from V and 5 bases from J, with 15 bases between. Per germline, CDR1 KGHSH and CDR2 LQKENI. CDR3 protein: CASSPVEVTGDTQYF. CDR3 coding DNA: TGTGCCAGCTCACCCGTAGAGGTCACGGGAGATACGCAGTATTTT.

Comments on this clonotype: A much larger clone is a single base away; this may be a read error. The chain couples TRBV25-1 to TRBJ2-3; D is unclear. The germline V gene has CDR1 MGHDK and CDR2 SYGVNS. Trimming left V 5 bases short and J 4 bases short, with 13 bases between. CDR3 size: 14 residues. The DNA of the CDR3 is TGTGCCAGCAGTCCTAGGCCCCCTCCAGATACGCAGTATTTT. Encoded protein: CASSPRPPPDTQYF. Looking up the rest from reference TRBV25-1 and TRBJ2-3 gives the full variable domain: EADIYQTPRYLVIGTGKKITLECSQTMGHDKMYWYQQDPGMELHLIHYSYGVNSTEKGDLSSESTVSRIRTEHFPLTLESARPSHTSQYLCASSPRPPPDTQYFGPGTRLTVL.